One sample yielded the 32 T cell receptor beta chains listed below, sequenced in a study of blood T cell repertoires in COVID-19. The repertoire was sequenced with immunoSEQ multiplex PCR; TCRdb's copy has only in-frame clones and lacks some. Of under 120,000 clones listed, over 75% are singletons. The source material was peripheral blood. The receptors were sampled from a woman aged 80 or over with acute or convalescent COVID-19.

V is TRBV6-1 and J is TRBJ2-1; D possibly corresponds to TRBD1 (6 bases). This CDR3 region has 15 residues. CDR1 MNHNS and CDR2 SASEGT come from the germline V gene. Trimming left V 1 base short and J 3 bases short, with 10 bases between. CDR3 amino acids: CASSEVGAGYNEQFF. The CDR3 DNA sequence: TGTGCCAGCAGTGAAGTGGGGGCCGGCTACAATGAGCAGTTCTTC.

The chain links TRBV5-4 to TRBJ2-5; a possible D gene is TRBD2 (5 bases). This CDR3 spans 14 amino acids. CDR1 and CDR2 (germline): SGHNT, YYREEE (reference sequence). Trimming took off 0 bases at V and 5 bases at J, with 11 bases between the two ends. In DNA, the CDR3 is TGTGCCAGCAGCTTGGCTAGCACGGGCGAGACCCAGTACTTC. Protein: CASSLASTGETQYF.

This clone turned up a few times. The rearrangement links TRBV5-5 to TRBJ2-6; 10 bases are shared with TRBD2. Germline V CDR1 and CDR2: SGHKS, YYEKEE (reference sequence). V gave up 0 bases and J gave up 3 bases; unmatched junction bases: 12. This CDR3 has 20 residues. CDR3 coding DNA: TGTGCCAGCAGCTTGGTCCCCACTAGCGGGGCGCCGGGTGGGGCCAACGTCCTGACTTTC. It specifies CASSLVPTSGAPGGANVLTF. The complete variable domain, with remaining parts taken from reference TRBV5-5 and TRBJ2-6, reads DAGVTQSPTHLIKTRGQQVTLRCSPISGHKSVSWYQQVLGQGPQFIFQYYEKEERGRGNFPDRFSARQFPNYSSELNVNALLLGDSALYLCASSLVPTSGAPGGANVLTFGAGSRLTVL.

V is TRBV30 and J is TRBJ2-5, with 7 bases that match TRBD2. J was trimmed by 5 bases and V by 2 bases; bases with no gene match: 8. Germline V gene lookup returns CDR1 GTSNPN and CDR2 SVGIG (reference sequence). This CDR3 has 14 residues. The CDR3 loop is CAWSPSGGAETQYF. As DNA, the CDR3 is TGTGCCTGGAGTCCCTCGGGGGGAGCGGAGACCCAGTACTTC.

The J gene is TRBJ1-1, the V gene TRBV6-5; D is unclear. Deletions cut 2 bases from V and 1 base from J, with 5 bases between. The germline V gene has CDR1 MNHEY and CDR2 SVGAGI. The CDR3 consists of 13 residues. CDR3 coding DNA: TGTGCCAGCAGTTACGGGAGGAACACTGAAGCTTTCTTT. Amino acid sequence: CASSYGRNTEAFF.

The chain combines TRBV30 with TRBJ2-5, with 9 bases matching TRBD1. V lost 2 bases and J lost 5; bases outside the gene matches: 3. Germline values: CDR1 GTSNPN, CDR2 SVGIG (reference sequence). The CDR3 consists of 13 residues. The DNA for the CDR3 is TGTGCCTGGAGTACGGACAGGGGTGAGACCCAGTACTTC. This codes for CAWSTDRGETQYF. Based on the CDR3 plus reference TRBV30 and TRBJ2-5, the full variable domain is SQTIHQWPATLVQPVGSPLSLECTVEGTSNPNLYWYRQAAGRGLQLLFYSVGIGQISSEVPQNLSASRPQDRQFILSSKKLLLSDSGFYLCAWSTDRGETQYFGPGTRLLVL.

This clone turned up a few times. This chain joins TRBV15 and TRBJ1-6; TRBD1 might be the D (5 bases). Germline loops: CDR1 LNHNV, CDR2 YYDKDF (reference sequence). The ends were cut back, 3 bases at V and 10 bases at J, with 19 bases in the middle. CDR3 length: 16 amino acids. CDR3 sequence: CATSRPVGRVDSPLHF. DNA for the CDR3: TGTGCCACCAGCAGGCCCGTGGGCAGGGTGGACTCACCCCTCCACTTT.

The chain carries TRBV30 and TRBJ2-1; D gene uncertain. CDR3 size: 11 residues. CDR1 and CDR2 (germline): GTSNPN, SVGIG (reference sequence). V gave up 2 bases and J gave up 8 bases, with 7 bases separating them. CDR3 sequence (DNA): TGTGCCTGGAGTCCACGAGATGAGCAGTTCTTC. This encodes CAWSPRDEQFF.

This sequence joins TRBV12-3 or TRBV12-4 and TRBJ2-5; 7 bases are a match to TRBD2. The CDR3 spans 12 residues. J gave up 5 bases and V 6 bases, and 3 bases lay outside the gene matches. The CDR3 here is CASRGGPETQYF. In DNA, the CDR3 is TGTGCCAGCAGGGGAGGGCCGGAGACCCAGTACTTC.

V gene TRBV5-1 combines with J gene TRBJ1-1, with a possible D match to TRBD1 (5 bases). CDR1 and CDR2 (germline): SGHRS, YFSETQ. V was clipped by 7 bases and J by 3 bases, with 13 bases between them. The CDR3 sequence is 13 residues long. CDR3 residues: CASSAGGYTEAFF. The CDR3 bases are TGCGCCAGCTCGGCGGGGGGGTACACTGAAGCTTTCTTT.

This chain joins TRBV3-1 (or the pseudogene TRBV3-2) and TRBJ1-2, with 8 bases fitting TRBD1. CDR3 length: 15 residues. V shed 4 bases and J 5 bases; nucleotides not matched to a gene: 9. Looked up from germline, CDR1 is LGHDT and CDR2 is YNNKEL (reference sequence). CDR3 coding DNA: TGTGCCAGCAGCCCTCCGACAGGGGACCTTTATGGCTACACCTTC. It encodes CASSPPTGDLYGYTF.

This chain uses TRBV4-1 with TRBJ2-7, with a possible D match to TRBD1 (6 bases). Trimming took off 1 base at V and 3 bases at J, with 22 bases between the two ends. CDR3 size: 18 residues. Germline CDR1 is MGHRA and CDR2 is YSYEKL. The CDR3, as DNA: TGCGCCAGCAGCCAAGCGTCCGGACAGCACCTCCCGATCTACGAGCAGTACTTC. Encoded protein: CASSQASGQHLPIYEQYF.

This rearrangement joins TRBV14 to TRBJ1-2; D remains ambiguous. V was clipped by 4 bases and J by 3 bases, with 18 bases between them. The CDR3 spans 16 residues. From germline, CDR1 is SGHDN and CDR2 FVKESK. The CDR3 spells CASSPYVGEEHYGYTF. CDR3 sequence (DNA): TGTGCCAGCAGCCCCTATGTCGGGGAAGAACACTATGGCTACACCTTC.

There are a few counts of this clone. This chain uses TRBV3-1 (or the pseudogene TRBV3-2) with TRBJ2-2; D ambiguous. V gave up 7 bases and J gave up 6 bases, with 9 bases separating them. The CDR3 extends over 12 amino acids. Germline V gene data show CDR1 as LGHDT and CDR2 as YNNKEL (reference sequence). This chain's CDR3 is CASNLRAGELFF. CDR3 DNA: TGTGCCAGCAACCTCCGGGCCGGGGAGCTGTTTTTT.

V usage is TRBV7-2 and J usage is TRBJ2-7; 10 nucleotides agree with TRBD2. CDR1 SGHTA and CDR2 FQGNSA come from the germline V gene. The CDR3 runs 15 residues. The trim removed 5 bases at V and 0 bases at J, leaving 4 bases unmatched. The CDR3 DNA reads TGTGCCAGCAGCCCAACTAGCGGGGCCTCCTACGAGCAGTACTTC. Its protein is CASSPTSGASYEQYF. Together with reference TRBV7-2 and TRBJ2-7, the CDR3 gives the full variable domain: GAGVSQSPSNKVTEKGKDVELRCDPISGHTALYWYRQSLGQGLEFLIYFQGNSAPDKSGLPSDRFSAERTGGSVSTLTIQRTQQEDSAVYLCASSPTSGASYEQYFGPGTRLTVT.

V gene TRBV6-5 combines with J gene TRBJ2-3, with 8 positions matching TRBD1. The germline CDR1 and CDR2 sequences are MNHEY and SVGAGI. J was trimmed by 3 bases and V by 0 bases; bases with no gene match: 2. The CDR3 has 15 amino acids. The CDR3 region has the DNA TGTGCCAGCAGTTACTCCTGGACAGGGACAGATACGCAGTATTTT. Its protein is CASSYSWTGTDTQYF.

The CDR3 is CASSLVRGVTYEQYF. For the CDR3, the DNA is TGTGCCAGCAGCTTGGTCCGGGGGGTTACCTACGAGCAGTACTTC. V usage is TRBV5-6 and J usage is TRBJ2-7; 7 bases fit TRBD2. The CDR3 length is 15 residues. Germline V gene sequence: CDR1 SGHDT, CDR2 YYEEEE. Losses at the gene ends were 0 bases for V and 2 bases for J; bases not matched to a gene: 5.

The V and J genes are TRBV5-8 and TRBJ1-2; D may be TRBD1 (5 bases). CDR3 length: 13 amino acids. The germline CDR1 and CDR2 sequences are SGHTS and YDEGEE. Trimming took 3 bases from V and 5 from J, leaving 11 bases between them. DNA for the CDR3: TGTGCCAGCAGCTCATCCGGGGGGTATGGCTACACCTTC. Encoded protein: CASSSSGGYGYTF.

The chain has TRBV19 and TRBJ1-5, with 7 nucleotides matching TRBD1. The CDR3 loop spans 15 amino acids. The V gene end was trimmed by 10 bases and the J gene end by 0 bases; junction bases not matched to a gene: 9. Germline CDR1 is LNHDA and CDR2 is SQIVND (reference sequence). CDR3 coding DNA: TGTGCCACAAACAAAGGGACAGATAGCAATCAGCCCCAGCATTTT. Protein: CATNKGTDSNQPQHF.

The chain combines TRBV7-2 with TRBJ1-1; D possibly corresponds to TRBD1 (5 bases). Per germline, CDR1 SGHTA and CDR2 FQGNSA. The CDR3 covers 15 residues. The germline V and J ends were trimmed by 5 bases and 3 bases, with 16 bases remaining between them. As DNA, the CDR3 is TGTGCCAGCAGCCCCTGGGGAGGGGCGGACACTGAAGCTTTCTTT. This gives the protein CASSPWGGADTEAFF.

CDR3 sequence: CASSFQRGSGSLKQPQHF. The CDR3 DNA reads TGTGCCAGCAGTTTCCAGAGAGGGTCCGGGTCTCTCAAACAGCCCCAGCATTTT. This rearrangement joins TRBV28 to TRBJ1-5; D gene unclear. The CDR3 has 18 residues. V lost 3 bases and J lost 7, with 25 bases in between. Germline V gene data show CDR1 as MDHEN and CDR2 as SYDVKM.

The V and J genes are TRBV6-2 or TRBV6-3 and TRBJ1-5, with unresolved D. The germline CDR1 and CDR2 sequences are MNHEY and SVGEGT. Trimming stripped 3 bases from V and 6 bases from J, with 12 bases between. The CDR3 is 14 amino acids. CDR3 DNA: TGTGCCAGCAGTTATCTAGATTTTGGTCAGCCCCAGCATTTT. Translated: CASSYLDFGQPQHF.

The V gene is TRBV19, the J gene TRBJ2-7, with D uncertain. Trimming stripped 4 bases from V and 1 base from J, with 8 bases between. Germline V gene sequence: CDR1 LNHDA, CDR2 SQIVND (reference sequence). CDR3 length: 13 residues. The CDR3: CASSRQASYEQYF. The CDR3 nucleotides read TGTGCCAGTAGTAGGCAGGCGTCCTACGAGCAGTACTTC.

This chain links TRBV11-2 with TRBJ1-1; D gene ambiguous. The V and J ends lost 4 bases and 11 bases respectively, with 14 bases between them. The germline V gene has CDR1 SGHAT and CDR2 FQNNGV. This CDR3 comprises 12 residues. CDR3 residues: CASSYPQSRAFF. The DNA of the CDR3 is TGTGCCAGCAGCTACCCCCAGTCTAGGGCTTTCTTT. The full variable domain, in which reference TRBV11-2 and TRBJ1-1 provide the parts outside the CDR3, is EAGVAQSPRYKIIEKRQSVAFWCNPISGHATLYWYQQILGQGPKLLIQFQNNGVVDDSQLPKDRFSAERLKGVDSTLKIQPAKLEDSAVYLCASSYPQSRAFFGQGTRLTVV.

A single count supports this clone. This chain links TRBV7-8 with TRBJ1-2; possible D gene TRBD1, 6 bases. The germline V and J ends were trimmed by 1 base and 2 bases, with 11 bases remaining between them. The germline CDR1 and CDR2 sequences are SGHVS and FQNEAQ. The CDR3 has 15 residues. In DNA form, the CDR3 reads TGTGCCAGCAGCTTAGGTCAGGGGCTGAACTATGGCTACACCTTC. It encodes CASSLGQGLNYGYTF.

The rearrangement joins TRBV12-3 or TRBV12-4 to TRBJ1-1; 8 bases align to TRBD1. The CDR3 has 13 residues. V lost 6 bases to trimming and J lost 4 bases; unmatched junction nucleotides: 4. The CDR3 sequence is CASRLTGGTEAFF. The CDR3 DNA sequence: TGTGCCAGCAGGTTAACAGGGGGCACTGAAGCTTTCTTT.

The gene calls are TRBV21-1 and TRBJ1-6; TRBD1, the table's D call, was not compared with the DNA. TRBV21-1 is termed a pseudogene. The CDR3 is made up of 15 amino acids. CDR3: CASSKGTGEPPTLHF. CDR3 nucleotide sequence: TGTGCCAGCAGCAAAGGGACAGGGGAACCCCCCACCCTCCACTTT.

V usage is TRBV10-2 and J usage is TRBJ1-1; D is ambiguous. The germline V gene encodes CDR1 WSHSY and CDR2 SAAADI. The V end was cut by 2 bases, the J end by 3 bases, with 10 bases between. This CDR3 has 14 amino acids. For the CDR3, the DNA is TGCGCCAGCAGTGAGCTGTGGAGGGACACTGAAGCTTTCTTT. Translated: CASSELWRDTEAFF.

The count of this clone is one. The chain carries TRBV6-4 and TRBJ2-3, with 8 bases aligning to TRBD2. Germline V gene data show CDR1 as MRHNA and CDR2 as SNTAGT. The CDR3 sequence is 15 residues long. The V and J ends lost 0 bases and 6 bases, in that order; junction bases with no gene match: 5. Here the CDR3 DNA reads TGTGCCAGCAGTGACTCGGGTGTAGCGGGGGATACGCAGTATTTT. Its translation: CASSDSGVAGDTQYF.

The rearrangement uses TRBV7-8 and TRBJ2-7, with D possibly TRBD2 on 5 matching bases. The length of the CDR3 is 14 residues. Germline-derived CDR1 and CDR2 are SGHVS and FQNEAQ. V was pared by 0 bases and J by 2 bases, with 8 bases between. This CDR3 reads CASSLAGAAYEQYF. The CDR3 coding sequence is TGTGCCAGCAGCTTAGCGGGAGCCGCCTACGAGCAGTACTTC.

This clone showed up just once. CDR3 amino acids: CASSLVAGELTGELFF. As DNA, the CDR3 is TGTGCCAGCAGCTTAGTAGCGGGGGAGCTCACCGGGGAGCTGTTTTTT. The J gene is TRBJ2-2, the V gene TRBV7-3; 9 positions match TRBD2. V trimming: 2 bases; J trimming: 4 bases; junction bases outside the gene matches: 5. The length of the CDR3 is 16 residues. The germline gives CDR1 SGHTA, CDR2 FQGTGA.

The chain employs TRBV9 and TRBJ2-3; 8 bases match TRBD1. From germline, CDR1 is SGDLS and CDR2 YYNGEE. The CDR3 runs 14 residues. The ends lost 0 bases at V and 5 bases at J; junction bases unmatched: 2. The DNA of the CDR3 is TGTGCCAGCAGCGTAGTGGGGACAGGAGATACGCAGTATTTT. It translates to CASSVVGTGDTQYF.